The present T cell receptor (beta chain) was sequenced within a study of OX40 agonist ivuxolimab in advanced cancers. Study-wide findings and caveats: Partial responders at 0.1-3.0 mg/kg showed near-lowest clonal expansion. The expanded peripheral T cells' antigen specificity was not determined. The study found that CD8+ T cells averaged more expanded clones than CD4+.

Per germline, CDR1 MDHEN and CDR2 SYDVKM. V was clipped by 3 bases and J by 6 bases; unmatched bases: 9. The CDR3 covers 15 residues. Peripheral blood came from all dose cohorts at three timepoints. Remarks on this clone: Its antigen is not identified.

Here immunoSEQ multiplex PCR was the method, and the copy in TCRdb shows in-frame clones only, minus some. This sample has about 59,000 clones, with about 89% found just once. This specimen was CD4+ or CD8+ T cells sorted from blood, taken in a trial of the OX40 agonist ivuxolimab. The chain carries TRBV28 and TRBJ2-5; 8 bases map to TRBD1. The clonotype comes from an adult with an advanced solid tumor such as melanoma, head and neck, liver or kidney cancer. DNA of the CDR3: TGTGCCAGCAGTTTGGCAGGGGGCGTCGGAAAGACCCAGTACTTC. This codes for CASSLAGGVGKTQYF.